This is a list of T cell receptor beta chains from one sample in a study of T cell responses to AZD1222 COVID-19 vaccine. Assay used: immunoSEQ multiplex PCR; TCRdb lists only in-frame clones, some missing. The table lists approximately 150,000 clones, 90% to 95% of them singletons. The sequenced sample was peripheral blood, obtained on day 0 of AZD1222 vaccination. All receptors derive from an adult in good health. The CDR3 runs from the conserved cysteine through the conserved F or W. Fields, in order: D gene, clone size, J gene, V gene, CDR3 DNA, CDR3 protein. A D gene is named only where the DNA matches it firmly. The size entry is marked missing in some rows and otherwise reads once, few, many or a size class.

D gene: TRBD1; clone size: -; J gene: TRBJ1-2; V gene: TRBV6-1; CDR3 DNA: TGTGCCAGCAGTGGAACGACAGGGGGCGACGGGTATGGCTACACCTTC; CDR3 protein: CASSGTTGGDGYGYTF
D gene: TRBD1; clone size: -; J gene: TRBJ1-1; V gene: TRBV11-3; CDR3 DNA: TGTGCCAGCAGTCAAGGGACAGCCAACACTGAAGCTTTCTTT; CDR3 protein: CASSQGTANTEAFF
D gene: -; clone size: -; J gene: TRBJ2-1; V gene: TRBV2; CDR3 DNA: TGTGCCAGCAGGCGGGACAGAACTCGGAATGAGCAGTTCTTC; CDR3 protein: CASRRDRTRNEQFF
D gene: TRBD1; clone size: -; J gene: TRBJ2-7; V gene: TRBV5-1; CDR3 DNA: TGCGCCAGCAGGGGAGAGGGGGCCCTCTACGAGCAGTACTTC; CDR3 protein: CASRGEGALYEQYF
D gene: -; clone size: -; J gene: TRBJ1-5; V gene: TRBV7-2; CDR3 DNA: TGTGCCAGCAGCTTACGAGGTTATAGCAATCAGCCCCAGCATTTT; CDR3 protein: CASSLRGYSNQPQHF
D gene: -; clone size: -; J gene: TRBJ1-1; V gene: TRBV7-9; CDR3 DNA: TGTGCCAGCAGCTTATGGGGATCTGAAGCTTTCTTT; CDR3 protein: CASSLWGSEAFF
D gene: -; clone size: -; J gene: TRBJ1-5; V gene: TRBV7-9; CDR3 DNA: TGTGCCAGCAGCGCAGGCCGAGGAAATCAGCCCCAGCATTTT; CDR3 protein: CASSAGRGNQPQHF
D gene: TRBD2; clone size: -; J gene: TRBJ2-7; V gene: TRBV19; CDR3 DNA: TGTGCCAGTAGTACTGGGCGGGAGGGGAGCTCCTACGAGCAGTACTTC; CDR3 protein: CASSTGREGSSYEQYF
D gene: -; clone size: -; J gene: TRBJ1-1; V gene: TRBV25-1; CDR3 DNA: TGTGCCAGCAGACAAAAAAGCGCTGAAGCTTTCTTT; CDR3 protein: CASRQKSAEAFF
D gene: -; clone size: -; J gene: TRBJ1-6; V gene: TRBV20-1; CDR3 DNA: TGCAGTGCTAGTCCGGGGTGGGATTCACCCCTCCACTTT; CDR3 protein: CSASPGWDSPLHF
D gene: TRBD1; clone size: -; J gene: TRBJ1-1; V gene: TRBV19; CDR3 DNA: TGTGCCAGTTTAGGCCCGACAGGGCTGAACACTGAAGCTTTCTTT; CDR3 protein: CASLGPTGLNTEAFF
D gene: -; clone size: few; J gene: TRBJ1-1; V gene: TRBV2; CDR3 DNA: TGTGCCAGCAGTGAAGACAGAGTGAACACTGAAGCTTTCTTT; CDR3 protein: CASSEDRVNTEAFF
D gene: -; clone size: -; J gene: TRBJ1-4; V gene: TRBV15; CDR3 DNA: TGTGCCACCAGAGAGGCGGACAGACAAAATGAAAAACTGTTTTTT; CDR3 protein: CATREADRQNEKLFF
D gene: -; clone size: -; J gene: TRBJ2-3; V gene: TRBV24-1; CDR3 DNA: TGTGCCACCAGTGCCGGAGGTGCGCAGTATTTT; CDR3 protein: CATSAGGAQYF
D gene: -; clone size: once; J gene: TRBJ2-7; V gene: TRBV9; CDR3 DNA: TGTGCCAGCAGCACCACACTAGGAAATTACGAGCAGTACTTC; CDR3 protein: CASSTTLGNYEQYF
D gene: -; clone size: once; J gene: TRBJ1-5; V gene: TRBV12-3/TRBV12-4; CDR3 DNA: TGTGCCAGCACCCCAACCGGGAACCAGCCCCAGCATTTT; CDR3 protein: CASTPTGNQPQHF
D gene: -; clone size: -; J gene: TRBJ1-5; V gene: TRBV7-2; CDR3 DNA: TGTGCCAGCAGCTTACGCCAGGCTAGCAATCAGCCCCAGCATTTT; CDR3 protein: CASSLRQASNQPQHF
D gene: -; clone size: -; J gene: TRBJ1-2; V gene: TRBV27; CDR3 DNA: TGTGCCAGCAGCCGACAGGACAACTATGGCTACACCTTC; CDR3 protein: CASSRQDNYGYTF
D gene: -; clone size: -; J gene: TRBJ1-1; V gene: TRBV27; CDR3 DNA: TGTGCCAGCAGACCCCGGCCGGGAACCCACACTGAAGCTTTCTTT; CDR3 protein: CASRPRPGTHTEAFF
D gene: TRBD1; clone size: -; J gene: TRBJ1-5; V gene: TRBV19; CDR3 DNA: TGTGCCAGTAGCGGGACAGGGGGACAGCCCCAGCATTTT; CDR3 protein: CASSGTGGQPQHF
D gene: -; clone size: -; J gene: TRBJ1-1; V gene: TRBV27; CDR3 DNA: TGTGCCAGCAGTTTCGGGGCCGTGAACACTGAAGCTTTCTTT; CDR3 protein: CASSFGAVNTEAFF
D gene: -; clone size: once; J gene: TRBJ1-3; V gene: TRBV25-1; CDR3 DNA: TGTGCCAGCGGGGGCCTAGGGTCTGGAAACACCATATATTTT; CDR3 protein: CASGGLGSGNTIYF
D gene: TRBD1; clone size: -; J gene: TRBJ1-1; V gene: TRBV25-1; CDR3 DNA: TGTGCCAGCAGGCAGGACAGGGCTACTTTCTTT; CDR3 protein: CASRQDRATFF
D gene: -; clone size: -; J gene: TRBJ1-1; V gene: TRBV6-5; CDR3 DNA: TGTGCCAGCGGACGTCCCAAAGCTTTCTTT; CDR3 protein: CASGRPKAFF
D gene: -; clone size: -; J gene: TRBJ1-1; V gene: TRBV6-5; CDR3 DNA: TGTGCCAGCAGTTACAGGGGAAGTATGAACACTGAAGCTTTCTTT; CDR3 protein: CASSYRGSMNTEAFF
D gene: -; clone size: -; J gene: TRBJ1-1; V gene: TRBV27; CDR3 DNA: TGTGCCAGCAGTTTATCGCCAGGGGAGGTTCAAGCTTTCTTT; CDR3 protein: CASSLSPGEVQAFF
D gene: -; clone size: -; J gene: TRBJ1-2; V gene: TRBV15; CDR3 DNA: TGTGCCACCAGCAGAGATGACTGGACGTACAACTATGGCTACACCTTC; CDR3 protein: CATSRDDWTYNYGYTF
D gene: -; clone size: -; J gene: TRBJ2-1; V gene: TRBV7-2; CDR3 DNA: TGTGCCAGCAGCTTAGACAGGGCGGGTGAGCAGTTCTTC; CDR3 protein: CASSLDRAGEQFF
D gene: -; clone size: -; J gene: TRBJ2-7; V gene: TRBV28; CDR3 DNA: TGTGCCAGCAAATCTCCGGGGCCGGTCTACGAGCAGTACTTC; CDR3 protein: CASKSPGPVYEQYF
D gene: -; clone size: -; J gene: TRBJ1-2; V gene: TRBV6-1; CDR3 DNA: TGTGCCAGCAGTGAAGGTCCTAACTATGGCTACACCTTC; CDR3 protein: CASSEGPNYGYTF
D gene: TRBD1; clone size: -; J gene: TRBJ2-5; V gene: TRBV14; CDR3 DNA: TGTGCCAGCAGCCAAGGGCGGGACAGGGGACAAGAGACCCAGTACTTC; CDR3 protein: CASSQGRDRGQETQYF
D gene: -; clone size: -; J gene: TRBJ2-7; V gene: TRBV14; CDR3 DNA: TGTGCCAGCAGCCATACTAGCTACGAGCAGTACTTC; CDR3 protein: CASSHTSYEQYF
D gene: -; clone size: -; J gene: TRBJ2-1; V gene: TRBV19; CDR3 DNA: TGTGCCAGTAGTATCAGCATCGTAACCTACAATGAGCAGTTCTTC; CDR3 protein: CASSISIVTYNEQFF
D gene: TRBD1; clone size: -; J gene: TRBJ1-1; V gene: TRBV14; CDR3 DNA: TGTGCCAGCAGCCAAGCTTTCTACAGGGGTAGGACTGAAGCTTTCTTT; CDR3 protein: CASSQAFYRGRTEAFF
D gene: -; clone size: -; J gene: TRBJ2-5; V gene: TRBV15; CDR3 DNA: TGTGCCACCAGCAGCCCCCAGGGGTTACGAGAGACCCAGTACTTC; CDR3 protein: CATSSPQGLRETQYF